The 23 T cell receptor beta chains reported below all come from one sample, sequenced in a study of STAT5B mutations in CD4+ large granular lymphocyte leukemia. Assay: immunoSEQ multiplex PCR; the TCRdb copy retains only in-frame clones and omits some. The profile covers some 34,000 clones, with around 76% appearing a single time and roughly 7% taken by the ten largest. Source material: CD4+ T cells from blood buffy coats. The receptors derive from a human donor in good health.

In DNA form, the CDR3 reads TGTGCCAGCAGCTCGAGGTCAGATTGGAATTCACCCCTCCACTTT. Its protein is CASSSRSDWNSPLHF. V usage is TRBV5-5 and J usage is TRBJ1-6; D not resolved. Germline assignment: CDR1 SGHKS and CDR2 YYEKEE (reference sequence). V shed 3 bases and J shed 7 bases, with 14 bases lying between them. This CDR3 has 15 amino acids.

The V gene is TRBV7-8, the J gene TRBJ1-1, with 10 positions matching TRBD1. There are 13 residues in the CDR3. Germline V gene sequence: CDR1 SGHVS, CDR2 FQNEAQ. V gave up 6 bases and J gave up 5 bases; unmatched junction bases: 3. CDR3 bases: TGTGCCAGCAGTAAGGGACAGGGGACTGAAGCTTTCTTT. Its protein product is CASSKGQGTEAFF.

As DNA, the CDR3 is TGTGCCAGCAGCCAAGAGTTGGGACAGCAACAAGGGGAGACCCAGTACTTC. This encodes CASSQELGQQQGETQYF. V is TRBV14 and J is TRBJ2-5; 7 nucleotides agree with TRBD1. CDR1 is SGHDN, CDR2 FVKESK, per germline. With 0 bases clipped from V and 5 bases from J, the junction kept 12 bases outside the gene matches. The CDR3 has 17 amino acids.

The chain couples TRBV18 to TRBJ1-2; 8 nucleotides match TRBD1. The CDR3 has 13 residues. Germline V gene lookup returns CDR1 KGHSH and CDR2 LQKENI. V lost 4 bases and J lost 3; bases outside the gene matches: 1. The DNA for the CDR3 is TGTGCCAGCTCACGGGGACAGGACTATGGCTACACCTTC. This translates into CASSRGQDYGYTF.

This chain links TRBV25-1 with TRBJ1-5; 7 bases are a match to TRBD1. The V segment lost 6 bases and the J segment 4 bases; nucleotides outside the gene matches: 6. From germline, CDR1 is MGHDK and CDR2 SYGVNS. The CDR3 contains 14 residues. The CDR3 sequence: CASSDGQANQPQHF. The CDR3 DNA reads as TGTGCCAGCAGCGACGGACAGGCAAATCAGCCCCAGCATTTT.

For this clone: The germline gene is not matched at one end of the junction; a read error may be the cause. The chain employs TRBV15 and TRBJ2-5; TRBD2 agrees at 9 bases. This CDR3 is 18 amino acids long. CDR1 and CDR2 (germline): LNHNV, YYDKDF (reference sequence). For the CDR3, the DNA is TGTGCCACCACCAGAGGTGCGGGGGGGCCTCCCCATCCAGAGACCCAGTACTTC. Its translation is CATTRGAGGPPHPETQYF.

There are a few counts of this clone. The J gene is TRBJ1-5, the V gene TRBV12-5, with D unclear. The CDR3 runs to 13 residues. Per the germline V gene, CDR1 is LGHNT and CDR2 is FRNRAP. Trimming took off 2 bases at V and 4 bases at J, with 6 bases between the two ends. DNA of the CDR3: TGTGCTAGTGGTTTGAGGGAGAATCAGCCCCAGCATTTT. Protein product: CASGLRENQPQHF. Looking up the rest from reference TRBV12-5 and TRBJ1-5 gives the full variable domain: DARVTQTPRHKVTEMGQEVTMRCQPILGHNTVFWYRQTMMQGLELLAYFRNRAPLDDSGMPKDRFSAEMPDATLATLKIQPSEPRDSAVYFCASGLRENQPQHFGDGTRLSIL.

V and J are TRBV4-1 and TRBJ2-3, with D uncertain. The germline V and J ends were trimmed by 2 bases and 4 bases, with 7 bases remaining between them. Germline V CDR1 and CDR2: MGHRA, YSYEKL. The length of the CDR3 is 13 residues. The CDR3 here is CASSQQWSDTQYF. CDR3 nucleotides: TGCGCCAGCAGCCAACAGTGGTCAGATACGCAGTATTTT.

The genes are TRBV6-6 and TRBJ2-2; D is uncertain. The CDR3 is 16 amino acids. Germline CDR1 reads MNHNY; CDR2 reads SVGAGI (reference sequence). V was cut by 2 bases and J by 0 bases, with 10 bases left in between. The chain's CDR3 is CASSYPGGANTGELFF. The DNA for the CDR3 is TGTGCCAGCAGTTACCCAGGCGGTGCGAACACCGGGGAGCTGTTTTTT.

The genes are TRBV5-5 and TRBJ2-1; D unresolved. V was cut by 3 bases and J by 8 bases, with 12 bases left in between. CDR1 and CDR2 (germline): SGHKS, YYEKEE (reference sequence). There are 13 residues in the CDR3. CDR3 nucleotide sequence: TGTGCCAGCAGCTCCTCTCTAGACGATGAGCAGTTCTTC. It is translated as CASSSSLDDEQFF.

This chain links TRBV29-1 with TRBJ2-7, with TRBD2 identical over 11 bases. The CDR3 is 14 residues long. Trimming removed 6 bases from V and 3 bases from J; junction bases left unmatched: 7. Germline V CDR1 and CDR2: SQVTM, ANQGSEA. The CDR3 spells CSVKSGTSGYEQYF. In nucleotides, the CDR3 is TGCAGCGTCAAATCCGGGACTAGCGGCTACGAGCAGTACTTC.

The gene calls are TRBV18 and TRBJ2-3; 8 positions agree with TRBD2. The trim removed 4 bases at V and 0 bases at J, leaving 9 bases unmatched. CDR1 is KGHSH and CDR2 is LQKENI in the germline V gene. The CDR3 spans 17 residues. CDR3 amino acids: CASSLRPAGVSTDTQYF. CDR3 in DNA: TGTGCCAGCTCACTACGCCCAGCGGGGGTTAGCACAGATACGCAGTATTTT.

The V call is TRBV18, the J call TRBJ1-2; no reliable D call. The germline V gene has CDR1 KGHSH and CDR2 LQKENI. CDR3 length: 15 amino acids. Trimming pared 6 bases from V and 0 bases from J, leaving 14 bases between. CDR3 nucleotides: TGTGCCAGCTCGAAAGGTGGAGGTTCTAACTATGGCTACACCTTC. Amino acids: CASSKGGGSNYGYTF.

This clone was picked up a small number of times. The V call is TRBV28, the J call TRBJ2-1; 8 bases map to TRBD2. CDR1 is MDHEN, CDR2 SYDVKM, per germline. The CDR3 contains 12 residues. The J segment lost 16 bases and the V segment lost 5 bases, leaving 10 bases of the junction unmatched. CDR3 sequence reads: CASSPGGRRPFF. The CDR3 DNA sequence: TGTGCCAGCAGTCCCGGCGGGAGGAGGCCTTTCTTC.

This clone has a handful of counts. The CDR3 coding sequence is TGTGCCATCAGTGAACGAGGGATGAACACTGAAGCTTTCTTT. It codes for CAISERGMNTEAFF. This chain links TRBV10-3 with TRBJ1-1; no clear D. This CDR3 is 14 amino acids long. Trimming cost V 3 bases and J 0 bases, with 8 bases left between them. From germline, CDR1 is ENHRY and CDR2 SYGVKD.

This clone has only one observation. The chain has TRBV29-1 and TRBJ2-5, with D possibly matching TRBD1 (6 bases). V was clipped by 2 bases and J by 0 bases, with 13 bases between them. Looked up from germline, CDR1 is SQVTM and CDR2 is ANQGSEA. This CDR3 spans 15 amino acids. The CDR3 DNA reads TGCAGCGTTGAACAGGGGTCCACGTACCAAGAGACCCAGTACTTC. Encoded protein: CSVEQGSTYQETQYF.

This chain joins TRBV18 and TRBJ1-6, with 8 nucleotides matching TRBD1. Germline V gene lookup returns CDR1 KGHSH and CDR2 LQKENI. After removal of 3 bases from V and 7 bases from J, the junction contained 11 bases not matched to a gene. The CDR3 contains 17 residues. The CDR3 loop reads CASSPTPPQGANSPLHF. CDR3 coding DNA: TGTGCCAGCTCACCTACGCCACCGCAGGGGGCAAATTCACCCCTCCACTTT.

The chain is built from TRBV5-1 and TRBJ2-3; D remains unclear. The CDR3 loop spans 14 amino acids. Germline CDR1 SGHRS, CDR2 YFSETQ. The V end lost 0 bases, the J end lost 1 base, and 6 bases lay between the germline ends. The CDR3 nucleotides read TGCGCCAGCAGCTTGGGCAGTGGCACAGATACGCAGTATTTT. Protein sequence: CASSLGSGTDTQYF.

The rearrangement uses TRBV6-1 and TRBJ2-5, with D possibly called TRBD1 or TRBD2 (6 bases each). The germline CDR1 and CDR2 sequences are MNHNS and SASEGT. CDR3 length equals 15 residues. V dropped 3 bases and J dropped 3 bases, with 14 bases sitting between them. CDR3 nucleotides: TGTGCCAGCAGTGATTCGGGGGCTAGCGAAGAGACCCAGTACTTC. It encodes CASSDSGASEETQYF.

This chain uses TRBV12-5 with TRBJ2-4; a weak D match, TRBD2 (5 bases). Germline CDR1 and CDR2: LGHNT and FRNRAP. There are 17 residues in the CDR3. V gave up 1 base and J gave up 0 bases, with 13 bases separating them. CDR3 bases: TGTGCTAGTGGTTTGGAGTTGGGCGCGGGAGCCAAAAACATTCAGTACTTC. As protein: CASGLELGAGAKNIQYF.

The chain combines TRBV9 with TRBJ1-2; D is ambiguous. Germline CDR1 and CDR2: SGDLS and YYNGEE. The CDR3 consists of 14 residues. With 0 bases removed from V and 0 bases from J, the gap between germline ends came to 6 bases. The CDR3 protein is CASSVGQANYGYTF. The CDR3 nucleotides read TGTGCCAGCAGCGTAGGGCAGGCTAACTATGGCTACACCTTC.

J is TRBJ2-3 and V is TRBV7-3, with 9 bases identical to TRBD1. The V gene end was trimmed by 5 bases and the J gene end by 4 bases; junction bases not matched to a gene: 10. CDR3 length equals 16 residues. Germline V gene sequence: CDR1 SGHTA, CDR2 FQGTGA. The CDR3 coding sequence is TGTGCCAGCAGCCCCGGGACAGGGTCCTTTTCAGATACGCAGTATTTT. Translating it yields CASSPGTGSFSDTQYF. Complete variable domain (other parts from reference TRBV7-3 and TRBJ2-3): GAGVSQTPSNKVTEKGKYVELRCDPISGHTALYWYRQSLGQGPEFLIYFQGTGAADDSGLPNDRFFAVRPEGSVSTLKIQRTERGDSAVYLCASSPGTGSFSDTQYFGPGTRLTVL.

The chain carries TRBV7-8 and TRBJ2-3, with D hard to call. V lost 10 bases and J lost 1, with 12 bases in between. CDR3 length: 13 residues. CDR1 is SGHVS and CDR2 is FQNEAQ in the germline V gene. The CDR3 nucleotides read TGTGCCATCCTCCATCCCGGCACAGATACGCAGTATTTT. As protein: CAILHPGTDTQYF.